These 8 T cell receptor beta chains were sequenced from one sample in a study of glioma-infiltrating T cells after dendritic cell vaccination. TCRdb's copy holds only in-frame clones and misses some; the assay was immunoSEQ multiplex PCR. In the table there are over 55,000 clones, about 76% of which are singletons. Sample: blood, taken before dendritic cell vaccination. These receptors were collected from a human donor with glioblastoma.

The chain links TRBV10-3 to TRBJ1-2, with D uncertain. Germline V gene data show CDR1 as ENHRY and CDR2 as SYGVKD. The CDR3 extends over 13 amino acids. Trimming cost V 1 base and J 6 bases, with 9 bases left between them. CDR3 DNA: TGTGCCATCAGTGAGTTCACGGAGGATGGCTACACCTTC. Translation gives CAISEFTEDGYTF.

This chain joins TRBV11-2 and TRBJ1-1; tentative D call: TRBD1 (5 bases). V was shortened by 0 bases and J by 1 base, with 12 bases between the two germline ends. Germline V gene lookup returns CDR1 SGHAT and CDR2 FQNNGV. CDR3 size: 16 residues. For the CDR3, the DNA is TGTGCCAGCAGCTTAGATTGGGGCAACAGGAACACTGAAGCTTTCTTT. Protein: CASSLDWGNRNTEAFF.

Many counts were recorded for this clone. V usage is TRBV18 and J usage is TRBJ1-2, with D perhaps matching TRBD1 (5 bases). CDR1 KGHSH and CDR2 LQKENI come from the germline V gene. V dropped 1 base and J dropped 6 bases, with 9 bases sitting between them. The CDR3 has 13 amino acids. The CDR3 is CASSPQGVDGYTF. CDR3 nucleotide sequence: TGTGCCAGCTCACCACAAGGGGTTGATGGCTACACCTTC.

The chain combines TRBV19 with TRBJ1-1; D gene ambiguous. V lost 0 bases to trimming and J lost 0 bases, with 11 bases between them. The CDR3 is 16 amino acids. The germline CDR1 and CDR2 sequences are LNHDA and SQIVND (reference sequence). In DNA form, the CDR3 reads TGTGCCAGTAGTATAGATCCCGGACTAATGAACACTGAAGCTTTCTTT. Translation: CASSIDPGLMNTEAFF.

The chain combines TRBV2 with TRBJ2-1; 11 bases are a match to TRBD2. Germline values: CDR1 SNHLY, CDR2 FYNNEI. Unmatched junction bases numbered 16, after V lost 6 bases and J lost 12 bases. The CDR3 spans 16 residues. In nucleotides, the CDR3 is TGTGCCAGCAGCGACCTTAGCGGGGGGGCTTCTTCTGTGCAGTTCTTC. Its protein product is CASSDLSGGASSVQFF.

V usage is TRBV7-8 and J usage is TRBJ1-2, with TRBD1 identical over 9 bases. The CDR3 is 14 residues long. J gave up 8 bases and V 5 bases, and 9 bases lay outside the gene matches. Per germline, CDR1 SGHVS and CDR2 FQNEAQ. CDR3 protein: CASSVSGTGTGYTF. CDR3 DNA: TGTGCCAGCAGCGTCTCCGGGACAGGGACCGGCTACACCTTC.

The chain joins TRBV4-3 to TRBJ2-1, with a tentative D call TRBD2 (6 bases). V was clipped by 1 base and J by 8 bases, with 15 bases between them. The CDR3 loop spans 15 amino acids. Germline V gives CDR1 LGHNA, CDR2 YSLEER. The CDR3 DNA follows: TGCGCCAGCAGCCAAGGGGGGGAATCTTGGGATGAGCAGTTCTTC. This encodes CASSQGGESWDEQFF.

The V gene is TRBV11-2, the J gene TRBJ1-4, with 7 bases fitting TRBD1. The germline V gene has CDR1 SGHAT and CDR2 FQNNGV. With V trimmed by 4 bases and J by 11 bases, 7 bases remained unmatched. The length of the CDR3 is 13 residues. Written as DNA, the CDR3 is TGTGCCAGCAGCTCTCCGACAGGGTGGAAACTGTTTTTT. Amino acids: CASSSPTGWKLFF.